The 29 T cell receptor beta chains below all came from one sample that was sequenced in a study of cytomegalovirus exposure and HLA in healthy donors. It was with 60 Vbeta and 13 Jbeta primers that the PCR ran. Repertoires were generated with immunoSEQ multiplex PCR, while TCRdb's copy carries only in-frame clones and drops some. The sample gives roughly 190,000 clones, over 60% of which show up once; 4% to 5% is in the top ten. Sequencing was done on a sample of PBMCs. The receptors here all came from a man aged 30 to 39 in good health and CMV-seropositive.

The chain recombines TRBV30 with TRBJ1-1; unclear D gene. The CDR3 runs 13 residues. V was shortened by 0 bases and J by 5 bases, with 10 bases between the two germline ends. The germline V gene has CDR1 GTSNPN and CDR2 SVGIG (reference sequence). This chain's CDR3 is CAWSVREGTEAFF. Here the CDR3 DNA reads TGTGCCTGGAGTGTACGAGAGGGAACTGAAGCTTTCTTT.

The rearrangement uses TRBV15 and TRBJ2-1, with TRBD2 matching 9 bases. Per germline, CDR1 LNHNV and CDR2 YYDKDF (reference sequence). This CDR3 comprises 18 residues. V shed 1 base, J shed 1 base, and the junction held 8 bases outside the gene matches. In DNA form, the CDR3 reads TGTGCCACCAGCAGAGGGGATAGCGGGAGAGGGTCCTACAATGAGCAGTTCTTC. Amino acid sequence: CATSRGDSGRGSYNEQFF.

V is TRBV2 and J is TRBJ1-5; D remains ambiguous. The ends were cut back, 4 bases at V and 3 bases at J, with 10 bases in the middle. The CDR3 extends over 14 amino acids. CDR1 is SNHLY and CDR2 is FYNNEI in the germline V gene. The CDR3 loop is CASSGAGSNQPQHF. CDR3 sequence (DNA): TGTGCCAGCAGTGGGGCAGGCTCCAATCAGCCCCAGCATTTT.

This chain uses TRBV6-1 with TRBJ1-2; D is unresolved. Germline values: CDR1 MNHNS, CDR2 SASEGT. V lost 2 bases and J lost 4, with 17 bases in between. The CDR3 totals 16 residues. The CDR3 DNA is TGTGCCAGCAGTGAACAAAGTTACTTGAGCCTCTATGGCTACACCTTC. This translates into CASSEQSYLSLYGYTF.

The rearrangement links TRBV27 to TRBJ2-4; D is perhaps TRBD1 (5 bases). Germline-derived CDR1 and CDR2 are MNHEY and SMNVEV (reference sequence). V lost 6 bases and J 5 bases, leaving 14 bases between the germline ends. This CDR3 has 14 amino acids. CDR3 DNA: TGTGCCAGCAGCCTCAAAGGGGCTGAAAACATTCAGTACTTC. Translation gives CASSLKGAENIQYF.

The CDR3 bases are TGTGCCAGCTCGCCCCTTCGGGAGGCCTACGAGCAGTACTTC. This translates into CASSPLREAYEQYF. V usage is TRBV18 and J usage is TRBJ2-7, with 7 bases that match TRBD2. With 6 bases clipped from V and 2 bases from J, the junction kept 7 bases outside the gene matches. CDR1 and CDR2 (germline): KGHSH, LQKENI. This CDR3 is built from 14 residues.

The CDR3 bases are TGTGCCAGCAGTTTATCCCGGGACAGGGTTGAAGCTTTCTTT. It encodes CASSLSRDRVEAFF. The J gene is TRBJ1-1, the V gene TRBV27, with TRBD1 identical over 9 bases. The CDR3 totals 14 residues. Germline-derived CDR1 and CDR2 are MNHEY and SMNVEV (reference sequence). Trimming removed 0 bases from V and 7 bases from J; junction bases left unmatched: 3.

This chain uses TRBV27 with TRBJ2-7, with unresolved D. With 2 bases removed from V and 0 bases from J, the gap between germline ends came to 11 bases. Germline V gene lookup returns CDR1 MNHEY and CDR2 SMNVEV (reference sequence). CDR3 length: 15 amino acids. This CDR3 is CASSLAALSSYEQYF. CDR3 bases: TGTGCCAGCAGTTTAGCGGCTCTTAGCTCCTACGAGCAGTACTTC.

This chain uses TRBV5-6 with TRBJ2-4; 8 bases match TRBD1. V dropped 7 bases and J dropped 2; count of bases not matched to a gene: 14. In germline, CDR1 is SGHDT, CDR2 YYEEEE. This CDR3 contains 17 residues. CDR3 coding DNA: TGTGCCAGCGGGATGACAGGGGCGGGCGGGACCAAAAACATTCAGTACTTC. It specifies CASGMTGAGGTKNIQYF.

The J gene is TRBJ1-5, the V gene TRBV4-3, with unresolved D. With 1 base removed from V and 7 bases from J, the gap between germline ends came to 11 bases. CDR1 is LGHNA and CDR2 is YSLEER in the germline V gene. There are 14 residues in the CDR3. The CDR3 nucleotides read TGCGCCAGCAGCCAAGGAGGGTCTGGCCAGCCCCAGCATTTT. Translation gives CASSQGGSGQPQHF.

To note about this clone: At one of its ends the junction is not consistent with the germline gene, which may arise from a read error. The chain couples TRBV29-1 to TRBJ1-1; 7 bases fit TRBD1. The CDR3 spans 13 residues. The germline V gene has CDR1 SQVTM and CDR2 ANQGSEA. The CDR3 reads CSVERRDSYEVFF. CDR3 bases: TGCAGCGTTGAACGCCGGGACAGTTATGAAGTTTTCTTT.

The chain has TRBV30 and TRBJ2-3, with 11 bases that match TRBD2. Germline lookup yields CDR1 GTSNPN and CDR2 SVGIG (reference sequence). Trimming removed 0 bases from V and 0 bases from J; junction bases left unmatched: 8. The CDR3 has 18 amino acids. The chain's CDR3 is CAWSVGASGGLSTDTQYF. In DNA form, the CDR3 reads TGTGCCTGGAGTGTGGGGGCTAGCGGGGGGCTTAGCACAGATACGCAGTATTTT.

This clone was counted between two and nine times. The chain combines TRBV5-6 with TRBJ2-5; no reliable D call. The CDR3 contains 13 residues. The germline V gene has CDR1 SGHDT and CDR2 YYEEEE. V lost 2 bases to trimming and J lost 5 bases, with 10 bases between them. The CDR3 DNA follows: TGTGCCAGCAGCTTCTCTAGTGGGGAGACCCAGTACTTC. Protein sequence: CASSFSSGETQYF.

The J gene is TRBJ1-4, the V gene TRBV6-5, with 7 positions matching TRBD1. The CDR3 runs 14 residues. The trim removed 4 bases at V and 3 bases at J, leaving 2 bases unmatched. Germline CDR1 MNHEY, CDR2 SVGAGI. The CDR3 sequence is CASSLQGSNEKLFF. CDR3 DNA sequence: TGTGCCAGCAGTTTACAGGGGTCTAATGAAAAACTGTTTTTT.

The chain recombines TRBV19 with TRBJ2-1; 8 bases are shared with TRBD2. CDR3 length: 18 amino acids. In germline, CDR1 is LNHDA, CDR2 SQIVND (reference sequence). Trimming took 2 bases from V and 8 from J; bases not matched to a gene: 17. The CDR3 coding sequence is TGTGCCAGTAGTATAAGGGGAACTAGCGGCCAACTGGGCGATGAGCAGTTCTTC. Translating it yields CASSIRGTSGQLGDEQFF.

The chain uses TRBV6-5 and TRBJ1-2; 9 nucleotides line up with TRBD1. V shed 5 bases and J 6 bases; nucleotides not matched to a gene: 4. Germline CDR1 MNHEY, CDR2 SVGAGI. There are 13 residues in the CDR3. CDR3 nucleotide sequence: TGTGCCAGCAGTGAGACAGGGGGAAATGGCTACACCTTC. Translating it yields CASSETGGNGYTF.

The chain carries TRBV20-1 and TRBJ2-7, with unresolved D. The CDR3 runs 11 residues. V was cut by 7 bases and J by 7 bases, with 14 bases left in between. Germline CDR1 DFQATT, CDR2 SNEGSKA (reference sequence). CDR3 in amino acids: CSENNLQEQYF. CDR3 nucleotides: TGCAGTGAAAACAACCTACAGGAGCAGTACTTC.

This clone occurred a few times. This chain links TRBV19 with TRBJ2-5, with 7 bases matching TRBD2. The germline V gene encodes CDR1 LNHDA and CDR2 SQIVND (reference sequence). CDR3 size: 15 residues. Unmatched junction bases numbered 12, after V lost 6 bases and J lost 5 bases. CDR3 residues: CASSPRRTRGETQYF. In DNA, the CDR3 is TGTGCCAGTAGCCCCCGCCGGACTAGGGGCGAGACCCAGTACTTC.

The V gene is TRBV27, the J gene TRBJ1-1, with D possibly matching TRBD1 (6 bases). Per the germline V gene, CDR1 is MNHEY and CDR2 is SMNVEV (reference sequence). The CDR3 totals 15 residues. Trimming removed 0 bases at V and 6 bases at J, with 14 bases between. The CDR3 here is CASSLSRGGGPEAFF. CDR3 in DNA: TGTGCCAGCAGTTTATCGCGGGGAGGGGGTCCTGAAGCTTTCTTT.

In its sample, this clone was seen once. The V call is TRBV4-2, the J call TRBJ2-7; the D gene is possibly TRBD2 (6 bases). This CDR3 is 14 amino acids long. With 4 bases removed from V and 7 bases from J, the gap between germline ends came to 17 bases. CDR1 is LGHNA and CDR2 is YNFKEQ in the germline V gene. The DNA for the CDR3 is TGTGCCAGCAGCCCGGGACTTATCTACGAAGAGCAGTACTTC. Protein product: CASSPGLIYEEQYF.

V and J are TRBV6-1 and TRBJ1-6; 7 nucleotides agree with TRBD1. The trim removed 5 bases at V and 4 bases at J, leaving 5 bases unmatched. Germline CDR1 is MNHNS and CDR2 is SASEGT. This CDR3 is 15 amino acids long. The CDR3 protein is CASSPRDRYNSPLHF. CDR3 DNA: TGTGCCAGCAGTCCCCGGGACAGATATAATTCACCCCTCCACTTT.

The chain carries TRBV10-3 and TRBJ1-3, with unresolved D. This CDR3 has 13 residues. V was cut by 8 bases and J by 4 bases, with 12 bases left in between. The V gene's germline CDR1 is ENHRY and CDR2 SYGVKD. CDR3 DNA sequence: TGTGCCATCGGGAGGGAATCCGGAAACACCATATATTTT. Its translation is CAIGRESGNTIYF.

This clone came up a few times. This sequence joins TRBV4-3 and TRBJ1-2, with 10 bases lining up with TRBD1. Losses at the gene ends were 1 base for V and 4 bases for J; bases not matched to a gene: 0. Germline V gene data show CDR1 as LGHNA and CDR2 as YSLEER. The CDR3 spans 14 residues. DNA of the CDR3: TGCGCCAGCAGCCAAGGGGACAGGGGCTATGGCTACACCTTC. It specifies CASSQGDRGYGYTF.

To note about this clone: Germline and junction disagree at one end, which may indicate a read error. DNA for the CDR3: TGTGCTAGCAGCATAGGACAGGGGAATGAAAAACTGTTTTTT. As protein: CASSIGQGNEKLFF. The V gene is TRBV7-7, the J gene TRBJ1-4; 9 bases align to TRBD1. Looked up from germline, CDR1 is SSHAT and CDR2 is FNYEAQ (reference sequence). This CDR3 has 14 amino acids.

J is TRBJ2-7 and V is TRBV25-1; 10 bases fit TRBD1. The CDR3 loop spans 17 amino acids. J gave up 1 base and V 6 bases, and 12 bases lay outside the gene matches. CDR1 and CDR2 from the germline V gene are MGHDK and SYGVNS. The CDR3 here is CASSETGGQLGSYEQYF. In DNA, the CDR3 is TGTGCCAGCAGCGAGACAGGGGGCCAGTTAGGATCCTACGAGCAGTACTTC.

The chain combines TRBV5-1 with TRBJ2-3; TRBD2 aligns across 9 bases. CDR1 and CDR2 (germline): SGHRS, YFSETQ. This CDR3 contains 17 residues. Germline trimming cut 4 bases from V and 0 bases from J; bases unmatched to any gene: 9. CDR3 residues: CASSPPASGESTDTQYF. The CDR3 region has the DNA TGCGCCAGCAGCCCGCCGGCTAGCGGGGAGAGCACAGATACGCAGTATTTT.

The J gene is TRBJ2-1, the V gene TRBV10-2, with D tentatively TRBD2 (6 bases). The CDR3 contains 12 residues. V was cut by 8 bases and J by 6 bases, with 11 bases left in between. Per the germline V gene, CDR1 is WSHSY and CDR2 is SAAADI. The CDR3 here is CASRSGLNEQFF. CDR3 DNA sequence: TGCGCCAGCCGATCGGGACTCAATGAGCAGTTCTTC.

The rearrangement joins TRBV6-5 to TRBJ1-1; 7 bases agree with TRBD1. Losses at the gene ends were 10 bases for V and 2 bases for J; bases not matched to a gene: 4. This CDR3 has 12 amino acids. The germline gives CDR1 MNHEY, CDR2 SVGAGI. CDR3 sequence: CATQGINTEAFF. The CDR3 DNA reads as TGTGCCACACAGGGGATTAACACTGAAGCTTTCTTT.

The chain couples TRBV4-1 to TRBJ1-2, with unresolved D. The CDR3 extends over 16 amino acids. Germline V gene sequence: CDR1 MGHRA, CDR2 YSYEKL. The V gene lost 1 base and the J gene lost 0 bases, with 12 bases spanning the gap. In nucleotides, the CDR3 is TGCGCCAGCAGCCAAGGTTACTCATTCGCTAACTATGGCTACACCTTC. As protein: CASSQGYSFANYGYTF.